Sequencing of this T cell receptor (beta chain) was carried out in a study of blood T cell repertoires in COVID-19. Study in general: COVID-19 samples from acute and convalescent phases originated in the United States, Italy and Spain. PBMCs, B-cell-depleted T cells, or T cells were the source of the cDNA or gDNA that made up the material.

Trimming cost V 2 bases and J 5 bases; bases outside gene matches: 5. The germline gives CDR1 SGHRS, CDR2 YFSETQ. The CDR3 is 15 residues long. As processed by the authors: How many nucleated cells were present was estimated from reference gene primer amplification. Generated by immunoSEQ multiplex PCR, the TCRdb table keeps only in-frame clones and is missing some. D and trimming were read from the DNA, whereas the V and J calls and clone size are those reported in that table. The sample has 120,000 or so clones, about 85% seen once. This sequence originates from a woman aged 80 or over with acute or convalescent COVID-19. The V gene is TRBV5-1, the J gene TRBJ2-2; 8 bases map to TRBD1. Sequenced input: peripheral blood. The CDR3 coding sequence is TGCGCCAGCAGCTTACCGGACAGGGTGACCGGGGAGCTGTTTTTT. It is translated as CASSLPDRVTGELFF.